The 26 T cell receptor beta chains presented below share a single source sample, sequenced in a study of T cells after posttransplantation cyclophosphamide. TCRdb's table, derived via immunoSEQ multiplex PCR, lists solely in-frame clones and lacks some. This repertoire shows about 12,000 clones, under 95% found once; its top ten account for around 3.6%. Busulfan-fludarabine conditioning, marrow transplant, and cyclophosphamide on days +3 and +4 were administered. The specimen comprised PBMCs, sampled after allogeneic stem cell transplant with posttransplant cyclophosphamide. These receptors all stem from a female patient aged 30 to 40 who received an allogeneic stem cell transplant from an unrelated donor, was CMV-positive, and had no GVHD. The T cells may come from the graft donor.

This chain connects TRBV19 to TRBJ1-5; D might be TRBD1 (5 bases). Per the germline V gene, CDR1 is LNHDA and CDR2 is SQIVND (reference sequence). This CDR3 is 13 amino acids long. The V end lost 8 bases, the J end lost 0 bases, and 8 bases lay between the germline ends. The CDR3 loop is CASLRDSNQPQHF. The DNA for the CDR3 is TGTGCCAGTCTCAGGGATAGCAATCAGCCCCAGCATTTT.

This clone was observed a single time. The J gene is TRBJ1-5, the V gene TRBV30, with unresolved D. Trimming took off 4 bases at V and 0 bases at J, with 10 bases between the two ends. In germline, CDR1 is GTSNPN, CDR2 SVGIG (reference sequence). The CDR3 has 14 amino acids. As DNA, the CDR3 is TGTGCCTGGACCCCGTGGCCTAGCAATCAGCCCCAGCATTTT. The encoded protein is CAWTPWPSNQPQHF. The full variable domain, completed using reference TRBV30 and TRBJ1-5, is SQTIHQWPATLVQPVGSPLSLECTVEGTSNPNLYWYRQAAGRGLQLLFYSVGIGQISSEVPQNLSASRPQDRQFILSSKKLLLSDSGFYLCAWTPWPSNQPQHFGDGTRLSIL.

The chain uses TRBV19 and TRBJ2-2; D possibly corresponds to TRBD1 (6 bases). Trimming shortened V by 8 bases and J by 3 bases, and 16 bases separated the two germline ends. Germline loops: CDR1 LNHDA, CDR2 SQIVND (reference sequence). The CDR3 sequence is 15 residues long. CDR3 protein: CASLRGIRDTGELFF. CDR3 bases: TGTGCCAGTTTGAGGGGGATTAGGGACACCGGGGAGCTGTTTTTT.

This clone came up once. The V gene is TRBV5-1, the J gene TRBJ2-1; a possible D gene is TRBD1 (6 bases). The CDR3 has 13 amino acids. The V gene's germline CDR1 is SGHRS and CDR2 YFSETQ. The V and J ends lost 0 bases and 9 bases respectively, with 10 bases between them. CDR3 nucleotide sequence: TGCGCCAGCAGCTTGGCACAGGGCGGTGAGCAGTTCTTC. Its translation: CASSLAQGGEQFF.

The chain employs TRBV11-2 and TRBJ2-2; TRBD1 aligns across 9 bases. Germline CDR1 and CDR2: SGHAT and FQNNGV. V was pared by 6 bases and J by 3 bases, with 5 bases of the junction left unmatched. The CDR3 is made up of 15 amino acids. The CDR3 sequence is CASRDRGWDTGELFF. In DNA form, the CDR3 reads TGTGCCAGCAGAGACAGGGGGTGGGACACCGGGGAGCTGTTTTTT.

The V call is TRBV29-1, the J call TRBJ1-2; 8 bases are shared with TRBD1. The J segment lost 0 bases and the V segment lost 3 bases, leaving 24 bases of the junction unmatched. The germline V gene encodes CDR1 SQVTM and CDR2 ANQGSEA. The CDR3 totals 21 residues. The CDR3 here is CSVDAGSRWDRIKTSNYGYTF. The CDR3 region has the DNA TGCAGCGTTGATGCGGGATCGAGATGGGACAGGATAAAAACCTCTAACTATGGCTACACCTTC.

The genes are TRBV7-8 and TRBJ2-4, with 8 bases matching TRBD2. CDR1 is SGHVS, CDR2 FQNEAQ, per germline. The CDR3 covers 20 residues. The junction had 18 bases not matched to a gene; V was cut back by 5 bases and J by 0 bases. The CDR3 region has the DNA TGTGCCAGCAGCCATGAGGCCAGCGGGAGCCACCGATTAGCCAAAAACATTCAGTACTTC. Translation: CASSHEASGSHRLAKNIQYF.

The chain couples TRBV5-1 to TRBJ1-4; 8 bases line up with TRBD1. The length of the CDR3 is 13 residues. J lost 8 bases, V lost 9 bases, and 9 bases had no gene match. Germline V gene data show CDR1 as SGHRS and CDR2 as YFSETQ. CDR3 DNA sequence: TGCGCCACCAGGACAGGGTGGGAAGAAAAACTGTTTTTT. Its protein is CATRTGWEEKLFF.

This clone was counted once. The rearrangement links TRBV10-2 to TRBJ2-1, with 11 bases fitting TRBD2. J was trimmed by 7 bases and V by 7 bases; bases with no gene match: 15. The CDR3 consists of 17 residues. Germline CDR1 WSHSY, CDR2 SAAADI. The CDR3 region has the DNA TGCGCCAGCACAACTAGCGGGAGCGTGGTGACGTTGAATGAGCAGTTCTTC. Residues: CASTTSGSVVTLNEQFF.

This chain connects TRBV19 to TRBJ2-7, with a tentative D call TRBD2 (6 bases). Trimming pared 3 bases from V and 2 bases from J, leaving 17 bases between. The CDR3 has 16 residues. CDR1 and CDR2 (germline): LNHDA, SQIVND (reference sequence). The CDR3 here is CASSMGVGTPPYEQYF. In DNA form, the CDR3 reads TGTGCCAGTAGTATGGGGGTGGGGACTCCCCCCTACGAGCAGTACTTC.

This chain joins TRBV7-6 and TRBJ2-7, with 9 bases that match TRBD1. The CDR3 extends over 14 amino acids. J gave up 3 bases and V 5 bases, and 5 bases lay outside the gene matches. The germline V gene encodes CDR1 SGHVS and CDR2 FNYEAQ. The CDR3 DNA reads TGTGCCAGCAGCCGAACGGGACAGGGCTACGAGCAGTACTTC. The encoded protein is CASSRTGQGYEQYF. Complete variable domain (other parts from reference TRBV7-6 and TRBJ2-7): GAGVSQSPRYKVTKRGQDVALRCDPISGHVSLYWYRQALGQGPEFLTYFNYEAQQDKSGLPNDRFSAERPEGSISTLTIQRTEQRDSAMYRCASSRTGQGYEQYFGPGTRLTVT.

V and J are TRBV19 and TRBJ2-7, with 10 bases aligning to TRBD1. This CDR3 region has 15 residues. Trimming took 6 bases from V and 0 from J; bases not matched to a gene: 5. From germline, CDR1 is LNHDA and CDR2 SQIVND (reference sequence). CDR3 sequence reads: CASSWTGGSSYEQYF. The CDR3 DNA follows: TGTGCCAGTAGCTGGACAGGGGGGAGCTCCTACGAGCAGTACTTC.

The chain carries TRBV10-3 and TRBJ2-3, with D perhaps TRBD1 (6 bases). The germline CDR1 and CDR2 sequences are ENHRY and SYGVKD. This CDR3 is 15 amino acids long. Between the trimmed V and J ends, which lost 7 bases and 1 base, there was a span of 15 bases. CDR3 region: CAIKVGAGGTDTQYF. The CDR3 nucleotides are TGTGCCATCAAGGTGGGGGCCGGAGGCACAGATACGCAGTATTTT.

The genes are TRBV21-1 and TRBJ1-4; no check of the table's D call, TRBD1, against the DNA was made. TRBV21-1 is listed as a pseudogene. There are 15 residues in the CDR3. The CDR3 coding sequence is TGTGCCAGCAGCGTCAGGGTCGCAACTAATGAAAAACTGTTTTTT. Its protein product is CASSVRVATNEKLFF.

The V call is TRBV11-2, the J call TRBJ2-7; D uncertain. The CDR3 runs 11 residues. V lost 5 bases, J lost 4 bases, and 6 bases lay in between. CDR1 and CDR2 from the germline V gene are SGHAT and FQNNGV. The CDR3 loop reads CASSPGYEQYF. The CDR3 DNA reads TGTGCCAGCAGCCCAGGTTACGAGCAGTACTTC.

Concerning this clone: One junction end does not reproduce the germline sequence, and a read error may be involved. The rearrangement links TRBV19 to TRBJ2-7; TRBD1 aligns across 8 bases. Germline values: CDR1 LNHDA, CDR2 SQIVND (reference sequence). This CDR3 has 14 amino acids. CDR3 in DNA: TGTGCCAGTAGTGCGTGGTCGACTCGGGACAGGATACACTTC. Translated, it gives CASSAWSTRDRIHF.

This clone was observed a handful of times. The chain uses TRBV6-1 and TRBJ2-7; D perhaps matches TRBD2 (5 bases). CDR1 is MNHNS, CDR2 SASEGT, per germline. This CDR3 has 14 amino acids. V was clipped by 2 bases and J by 2 bases, with 10 bases between them. CDR3 sequence reads: CASSEIPEAYEQYF. The DNA for the CDR3 is TGTGCCAGCAGTGAAATCCCGGAGGCCTACGAGCAGTACTTC.

The rearrangement links TRBV19 to TRBJ2-7, with D possibly TRBD1 on 6 matching bases. The V gene lost 5 bases and the J gene lost 0 bases, with 14 bases spanning the gap. Per the germline V gene, CDR1 is LNHDA and CDR2 is SQIVND (reference sequence). This CDR3 has 15 amino acids. The CDR3 coding sequence is TGTGCCAGTAGTGCACAGGGATTTACCTCCTACGAGCAGTACTTC. It is translated as CASSAQGFTSYEQYF.

This sequence joins TRBV5-1 and TRBJ1-4, with unresolved D. V was shortened by 3 bases and J by 4 bases, with 4 bases between the two germline ends. CDR1 SGHRS and CDR2 YFSETQ come from the germline V gene. The CDR3 is 12 residues long. Written as DNA, the CDR3 is TGCGCCAGCAGCTCGAGTAATGAAAAACTGTTTTTT. It yields the protein CASSSSNEKLFF.

This chain links TRBV14 with TRBJ1-1; D is undetermined. The CDR3 is 15 amino acids. CDR1 is SGHDN, CDR2 FVKESK, per germline. V lost 0 bases to trimming and J lost 0 bases, with 8 bases between them. CDR3 nucleotide sequence: TGTGCCAGCAGCCAAGATTCGTACATGAACACTGAAGCTTTCTTT. Translation gives CASSQDSYMNTEAFF.

The chain links TRBV7-2 to TRBJ1-6; TRBD1 agrees at 9 bases. J gave up 10 bases and V 1 base, and 11 bases lay outside the gene matches. This CDR3 spans 17 amino acids. Germline CDR1 SGHTA, CDR2 FQGNSA. The CDR3 DNA follows: TGTGCCAGCAGCTTAGTGGGACAGGGCCGATTGCACTCACCCCTCCACTTT. This sequence encodes CASSLVGQGRLHSPLHF.

The chain employs TRBV19 and TRBJ2-5; D possibly corresponds to TRBD1 (5 bases). This CDR3 region has 13 residues. V lost 4 bases and J 1 base, leaving 7 bases between the germline ends. CDR1 LNHDA and CDR2 SQIVND come from the germline V gene (reference sequence). CDR3 bases: TGTGCCAGTAGTAAGACAGTCCAAGAGACCCAGTACTTC. Translation: CASSKTVQETQYF.

This chain's CDR3 is CASRRQGSSSYEQYF. The CDR3 nucleotides read TGTGCCAGCAGAAGACAGGGTTCCAGCTCCTACGAGCAGTACTTC. The chain links TRBV27 to TRBJ2-7; 7 bases match TRBD1. This CDR3 spans 15 amino acids. Germline trimming cut 6 bases from V and 0 bases from J; bases unmatched to any gene: 8. Germline V gene sequence: CDR1 MNHEY, CDR2 SMNVEV (reference sequence).

V and J are TRBV10-2 and TRBJ1-5, with D possibly TRBD1 on 6 matching bases. CDR1 is WSHSY and CDR2 is SAAADI in the germline V gene. Trimming pared 5 bases from V and 2 bases from J, leaving 10 bases between. This CDR3 region has 14 residues. The CDR3 DNA reads TGCGCCAGCAGTCAATCAGGGGGCAATCAGCCCCAGCATTTT. This translates into CASSQSGGNQPQHF.

This rearrangement joins TRBV9 to TRBJ2-1; TRBD1 aligns across 9 bases. This CDR3 spans 18 amino acids. Germline V gives CDR1 SGDLS, CDR2 YYNGEE. The J segment lost 4 bases and the V segment lost 3 bases, leaving 14 bases of the junction unmatched. CDR3 residues: CASSDQGQGTPTYNEQFF. CDR3 bases: TGTGCCAGCAGCGATCAAGGACAGGGGACCCCCACATACAATGAGCAGTTCTTC.

The chain has TRBV23-1 and TRBJ1-1; D call uncertain. TRBV23-1 is assigned to the ORF class and has an uncertain function. The germline V and J ends were trimmed by 8 bases and 4 bases, with 17 bases remaining between them. The CDR3 is 14 residues long. The CDR3 region is CASPKQLKVTEAFF. For the CDR3, the DNA is TGCGCCAGCCCAAAACAGCTAAAGGTCACTGAAGCTTTCTTT.